What follows are 15 T cell receptor beta chains derived from one specimen sequenced in a study of a mutant IDH1 vaccine in newly diagnosed glioma. As to time point: week 35, safety follow-up. All doses held 300 ug of mutant IDH1 20-mer peptide, with topical imiquimod. These receptors have no identified antigens. Repertoires were generated with immunoSEQ multiplex PCR, while TCRdb's copy carries only in-frame clones and drops some. The table has tens of thousands of clones, 83% seen once. The starting material was PBMCs, obtained from a glioma patient whose treatment included an IDH1 peptide vaccine. Receptors were obtained from a woman between 50 and 59 years old with glioma.

This clone came up a few times. The V and J genes are TRBV19 and TRBJ1-6; D is undetermined. Germline CDR1 and CDR2: LNHDA and SQIVND (reference sequence). The length of the CDR3 is 14 residues. V was pared by 4 bases and J by 7 bases, with 11 bases between. CDR3 in amino acids: CASSKDPMNSPLHF. CDR3 DNA sequence: TGTGCCAGTAGTAAAGACCCGATGAATTCACCCCTCCACTTT.

The rearrangement uses TRBV19 and TRBJ1-2; D gene ambiguous. This CDR3 contains 14 residues. V was trimmed by 3 bases and J by 8 bases, leaving 16 bases between them. CDR1 and CDR2 from the germline V gene are LNHDA and SQIVND (reference sequence). The CDR3 region is CASSIWGSLAGYTF. For the CDR3, the DNA is TGTGCCAGTAGTATTTGGGGATCCCTAGCGGGCTACACCTTC.

The chain combines TRBV20-1 with TRBJ2-7; no reliable D call. Germline CDR1 and CDR2: DFQATT and SNEGSKA (reference sequence). The CDR3 runs to 10 residues. The CDR3 sequence: CSALLGGQYF. The CDR3 DNA sequence: TGCAGCGCACTTTTGGGCGGGCAGTACTTC.

This chain joins TRBV15 and TRBJ2-5, with D perhaps matching TRBD2 (7 bases). V lost 4 bases, J lost 5 bases, and 14 bases lay in between. The CDR3 is 14 amino acids. Germline loops: CDR1 LNHNV, CDR2 YYDKDF (reference sequence). In DNA form, the CDR3 reads TGTGCCACCAGCATTAGGGGGGGCGCGGAGACCCAGTACTTC. It yields the protein CATSIRGGAETQYF.

The CDR3 protein is CASSPPGADTQYF. The CDR3 bases are TGTGCCAGCTCCCCGCCCGGGGCAGATACGCAGTATTTT. The chain has TRBV18 and TRBJ2-3; tentative D call: TRBD2 (5 bases). The CDR3 totals 13 residues. The germline gives CDR1 KGHSH, CDR2 LQKENI. Trimming removed 6 bases at V and 4 bases at J, with 11 bases between.

V and J are TRBV7-9 and TRBJ2-5; perhaps TRBD1 as D (5 bases). Germline CDR1 is SEHNR and CDR2 is FQNEAQ (reference sequence). V was trimmed by 2 bases and J by 5 bases, leaving 9 bases between them. This CDR3 comprises 13 residues. The CDR3 coding sequence is TGTGCCAGCAGCTTACCAGGGATGGAGACCCAGTACTTC. Its protein is CASSLPGMETQYF.

This clone was counted a single time. The chain recombines TRBV9 with TRBJ2-7, with 9 bases fitting TRBD1. Germline assignment: CDR1 SGDLS and CDR2 YYNGEE. The length of the CDR3 is 15 residues. V was pared by 3 bases and J by 4 bases, with 8 bases of the junction left unmatched. The CDR3 DNA reads as TGTGCCAGCAGCGGAGGGGGGACAGGGTGGTACGAGCAGTACTTC. Protein sequence: CASSGGGTGWYEQYF.

The chain has TRBV7-2 and TRBJ1-2, with a weak D call TRBD1 (6 bases). Germline-derived CDR1 and CDR2 are SGHTA and FQGNSA. With 4 bases removed from V and 8 bases from J, the gap between germline ends came to 17 bases. CDR3 size: 14 residues. CDR3: CASSSPLGASGYTF. The DNA for the CDR3 is TGTGCCAGCAGCTCCCCCCTGGGGGCGAGCGGCTACACCTTC.

This clone was seen a handful of times. The chain carries TRBV5-4 and TRBJ2-1, with 11 nucleotides matching TRBD2. Germline V gives CDR1 SGHNT, CDR2 YYREEE (reference sequence). The CDR3 totals 17 residues. V shed 0 bases and J 0 bases; nucleotides not matched to a gene: 2. The CDR3 DNA reads TGTGCCAGCAGCTTGGCTAGCGGGGGGTCCTCCTACAATGAGCAGTTCTTC. Its translation: CASSLASGGSSYNEQFF.

This chain connects TRBV29-1 to TRBJ1-1; no clear D. V shed 4 bases and J shed 2 bases, with 5 bases lying between them. CDR1 is SQVTM and CDR2 is ANQGSEA in the germline V gene. CDR3 length: 11 amino acids. The CDR3 bases are TGCAGCGTTGGGTCCAACACTGAAGCTTTCTTT. Its translation is CSVGSNTEAFF.

This clone showed up just once. This rearrangement joins TRBV11-3 to TRBJ2-3; TRBD1 might be the D (5 bases). Trimming pared 4 bases from V and 3 bases from J, leaving 14 bases between. The germline V gene encodes CDR1 SGHNT and CDR2 YENEEA. The CDR3 consists of 15 residues. CDR3 residues: CASSWGGQTTDTQYF. The CDR3 DNA is TGTGCCAGCAGCTGGGGCGGACAAACGACAGATACGCAGTATTTT.

The V call is TRBV25-1, the J call TRBJ2-5, with 7 bases fitting TRBD1. This CDR3 is built from 14 residues. The germline CDR1 and CDR2 sequences are MGHDK and SYGVNS. The V gene end was trimmed by 5 bases and the J gene end by 3 bases; junction bases not matched to a gene: 6. CDR3 nucleotide sequence: TGTGCCAGCAGTACGACAGGGAAGAAAGAGACCCAGTACTTC. Its translation: CASSTTGKKETQYF. The whole variable domain, remainder taken from reference TRBV25-1 and TRBJ2-5, is EADIYQTPRYLVIGTGKKITLECSQTMGHDKMYWYQQDPGMELHLIHYSYGVNSTEKGDLSSESTVSRIRTEHFPLTLESARPSHTSQYLCASSTTGKKETQYFGPGTRLLVL.

V usage is TRBV6-1 and J usage is TRBJ2-7, with a weak D call TRBD1 (6 bases). V was clipped by 3 bases and J by 5 bases, with 11 bases between them. Germline loops: CDR1 MNHNS, CDR2 SASEGT. This CDR3 is built from 13 residues. CDR3 in amino acids: CASSDWGPNEQYF. The CDR3 DNA sequence: TGTGCCAGCAGTGACTGGGGGCCTAACGAGCAGTACTTC.

This clone was counted once. The chain has TRBV27 and TRBJ2-3; TRBD1 matches 12 bases. Germline loops: CDR1 MNHEY, CDR2 SMNVEV (reference sequence). This CDR3 is built from 16 residues. Losses at the gene ends were 6 bases for V and 3 bases for J; bases not matched to a gene: 7. DNA for the CDR3: TGTGCCAGCAGGGGTGGGACAGGGGGCGGGACAGATACGCAGTATTTT. It yields the protein CASRGGTGGGTDTQYF.

The CDR3 DNA sequence: TGTGCCAGCAGCCAAGGCTTTGGACTAGCGGGGACAACCTACGAGCAGTACTTC. As protein: CASSQGFGLAGTTYEQYF. This chain connects TRBV4-2 to TRBJ2-7; 12 bases map to TRBD2. After removal of 1 base from V and 2 bases from J, the junction contained 9 bases not matched to a gene. The V gene's germline CDR1 is LGHNA and CDR2 YNFKEQ. The CDR3 totals 18 residues.